This TCR beta chain was retrieved from a study of T cell repertoires in cytomegalovirus infection. Whole-study context: Public TCR beta signatures indicated both CMV infection and matching HLA type.

In regard to this clonotype: Antigen: not known.

Notes on the study in general: Clonotypes of TCR beta that were HLA-C-restricted and CMV-specific dominated the ex vivo response.

MiXCR, applied by TCRdb to the reads, yields one record per CDR3 protein. The table records around 340,000 distinct CDR3 sequences, 25% to 30% of them present only once. Germline loops: CDR1 MGHRA, CDR2 YSYEKL. There are 16 residues in the CDR3. Trimming shortened V by 0 bases and J by 6 bases, and 17 bases separated the two germline ends. The chain joins TRBV4-1 to TRBJ1-2; no reliable D call. This specimen was cultured PBMCs, taken from culture after CMV antigen stimulation. The origin of this receptor is a human donor in good health (CMV status not recorded). Some clones in this sample may be carry-over from other donors' samples. DNA for the CDR3: TGCGCCAGCAGCCAAGATACTGTCCAACCTGGAGATGGCTACACCTTC. Residues: CASSQDTVQPGDGYTF.